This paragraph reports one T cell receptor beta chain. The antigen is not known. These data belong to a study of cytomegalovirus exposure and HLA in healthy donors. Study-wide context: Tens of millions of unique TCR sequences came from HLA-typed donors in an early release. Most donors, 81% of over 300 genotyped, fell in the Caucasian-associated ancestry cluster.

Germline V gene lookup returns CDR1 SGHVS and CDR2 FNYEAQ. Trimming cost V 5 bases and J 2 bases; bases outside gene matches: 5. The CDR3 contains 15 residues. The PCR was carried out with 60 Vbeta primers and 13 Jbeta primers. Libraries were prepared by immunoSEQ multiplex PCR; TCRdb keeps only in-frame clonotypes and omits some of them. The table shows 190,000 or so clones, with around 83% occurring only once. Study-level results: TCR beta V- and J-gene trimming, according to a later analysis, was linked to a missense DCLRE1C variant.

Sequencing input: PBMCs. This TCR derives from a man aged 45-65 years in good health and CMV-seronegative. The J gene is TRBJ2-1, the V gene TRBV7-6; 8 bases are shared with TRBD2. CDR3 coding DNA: TGTGCCAGCAGCCCGAAGCGGGAGACCTACAATGAGCAGTTCTTC. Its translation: CASSPKRETYNEQFF.